This is a list of T cell receptor beta chains from one sample in a study of T-cell memory formation after mild COVID-19. TCRdb re-called the 5' RACE reads through MiXCR, storing one row per CDR3 protein. The repertoire has approximately 200,000 distinct CDR3 sequences, around 15% of them found once; the top ten carry around 2%. Sequencing was carried out using PBMCs or a T cell subset sorted from them (not recorded which). Receptor source: an adult woman who had mild COVID-19 (a few samples of this study predate the infection). Cell type and time point are not known. Each CDR3 is given with its conserved first and last residue.

TRBV6-5	TRBJ2-5	CASRKRLAGGPIETQYF
TRBV3-1	TRBJ1-5	CASSQDHKRGQPQHF
TRBV3-1	TRBJ1-5	CASSQDSRGNQPQHF
TRBV6-2/TRBV6-3	TRBJ2-5	CASSLRPFWREGETQYF
TRBV7-2	TRBJ2-7	CASSLKTSDSYEQYF
TRBV30	TRBJ1-6	CAWSGQGNSPLHF
TRBV9	TRBJ1-1	CASSVAVDTEAFF
TRBV12-3/TRBV12-4	TRBJ2-7	CASALGNEQYF
TRBV2	TRBJ2-3	CASSAGTYTDTQYF
TRBV5-1	TRBJ2-3	CASSPGLAGLGDTQYF
TRBV13	TRBJ2-7	CASSPPGSRGYEQYF
TRBV30	TRBJ2-4	CAWSVTGTSKNIQYF
TRBV12-3/TRBV12-4	TRBJ1-2	CASSLPGAGGYTF
TRBV21-1	TRBJ1-2	CASSFNRGRDPYF
TRBV7-9	TRBJ2-7	CASRTSGRAGPSEQYF
TRBV10-3	TRBJ2-7	CAISDPGLASYEQYF
TRBV24-1	TRBJ1-1	CATSDPRTGQNEAFF
TRBV5-1	TRBJ2-3	CASSLERGASTDTQYF
TRBV5-1	TRBJ2-7	CASSLTGDSYEQYF
TRBV24-1	TRBJ2-1	CATGTGVNNEQFF